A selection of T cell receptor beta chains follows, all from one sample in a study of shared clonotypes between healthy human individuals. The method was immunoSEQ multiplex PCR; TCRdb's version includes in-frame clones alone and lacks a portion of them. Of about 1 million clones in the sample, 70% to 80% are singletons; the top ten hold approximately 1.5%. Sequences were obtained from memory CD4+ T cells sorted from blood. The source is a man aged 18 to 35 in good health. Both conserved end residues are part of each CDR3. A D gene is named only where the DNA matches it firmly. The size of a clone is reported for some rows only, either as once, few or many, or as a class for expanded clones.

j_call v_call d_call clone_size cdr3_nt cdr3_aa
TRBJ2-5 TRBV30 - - TGTGCCTGGAGCGCAGGACTGCTCCAGTACTTC CAWSAGLLQYF
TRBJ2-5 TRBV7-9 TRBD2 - TGTGCCAGCAGCTGGTCTAGCGGGGGGGCCTCAGAGACCCAGTACTTC CASSWSSGGASETQYF
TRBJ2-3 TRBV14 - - TGTGCCAGCAGCCTGTCTCGGAGCACAGATACGCAGTATTTT CASSLSRSTDTQYF
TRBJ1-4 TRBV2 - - TGTGCCAGCAGGGGGGGACGGGACGAAAAACTGTTTTTT CASRGGRDEKLFF
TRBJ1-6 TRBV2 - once TGTGCCAGCAGTGAACAGGGGAGCTCCTATAATTCACCCCTCCACTTT CASSEQGSSYNSPLHF
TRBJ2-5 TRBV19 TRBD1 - TGTGCCAGTAGTATAGGGGACAGGGGACGGGAGACCCAGTACTTC CASSIGDRGRETQYF
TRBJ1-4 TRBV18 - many TGTGCCAGCTCACCAGGGGACCTAAATGAAAAACTGTTTTTT CASSPGDLNEKLFF
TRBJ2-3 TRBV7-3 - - TGTGCCAGCAGCTTAAAAGGGGATACGCAGTATTTT CASSLKGDTQYF
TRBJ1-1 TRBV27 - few TGTGCCAGCAGTCTAATTGGGGAAACCGCTGAAGCTTTCTTT CASSLIGETAEAFF
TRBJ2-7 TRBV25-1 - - TGTGCCAGCAGTCGGATCTTAATCTACGAGCAGTACTTC CASSRILIYEQYF
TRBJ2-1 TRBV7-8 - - TGTGCCAGCAGCTTAGGATCTGCGGGGGCTCACAATGAGCAGTTCTTC CASSLGSAGAHNEQFF
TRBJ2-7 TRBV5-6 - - TGTGCCAGCAGAGGACTTTCCTACGAGCAGTACTTC CASRGLSYEQYF
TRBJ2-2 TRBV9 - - TGTGCCAGCAGCGTTACCTCTGTAGCCGGGGAGCTGTTTTTT CASSVTSVAGELFF
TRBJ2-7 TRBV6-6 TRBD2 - TGTGCCAGCGTTACTAGCGGAAGGTCCTACGAGCAGTACTTC CASVTSGRSYEQYF
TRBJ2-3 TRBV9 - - TGTGCCAGCAGCGTAGCTAGTTTTGGGGATACGCAGTATTTT CASSVASFGDTQYF
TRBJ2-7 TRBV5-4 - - TGTGCCAGCAGCTCTCGTGGAGTAAGGGAGCAGTACTTC CASSSRGVREQYF
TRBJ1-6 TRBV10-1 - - TGCGCCAGCACTAGAGCGGACAGCCTCGATAATTCACCCCTCCACTTT CASTRADSLDNSPLHF
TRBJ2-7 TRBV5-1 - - TGCGCCAGCAGCCCCGCAGGGTCTCTAAACTACGAGCAGTACTTC CASSPAGSLNYEQYF
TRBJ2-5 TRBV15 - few TGTGCCACCAGCAGAGGTCCCGCACAAGAGACCCAGTACTTC CATSRGPAQETQYF
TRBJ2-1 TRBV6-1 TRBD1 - TGTGCCAGCAGTGAGAGGACAGGGCGGGATGAGCAGTTCTTC CASSERTGRDEQFF
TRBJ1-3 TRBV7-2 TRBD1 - TGTGCCAGCAGCTTACTTGGCAGGGGGCTTACGTCTGGAAACACCATATATTTT CASSLLGRGLTSGNTIYF
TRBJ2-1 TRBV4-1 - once TGCGCCAGCAGCCAAGATTACCGGAATAGCGCTCTAAACTACAATGAGCAGTTCTTC CASSQDYRNSALNYNEQFF
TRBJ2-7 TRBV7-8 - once TGTGCCACCACCCGGGACCTTGGAGGCGAGCAGTACTTC CATTRDLGGEQYF
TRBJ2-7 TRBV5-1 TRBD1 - TGCGCCAGCAGCTGGGGGGACAGGGAAGAGCAGTACTTC CASSWGDREEQYF
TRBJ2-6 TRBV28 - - TGTGCCAGCAACCCCCCTGGGGCCAACGTCCTGACTTTC CASNPPGANVLTF
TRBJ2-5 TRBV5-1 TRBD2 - TGCGCCAGCAGCACACCGGGACTAGCGGGAGAGACCCAGTACTTC CASSTPGLAGETQYF
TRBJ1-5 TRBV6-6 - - TGTGCCAGCAGACAAGACAGCAATCAGCCCCAGCATTTT CASRQDSNQPQHF
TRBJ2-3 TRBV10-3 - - TGTGCCATCGGCGGGACCCCCACAGATACGCAGTATTTT CAIGGTPTDTQYF
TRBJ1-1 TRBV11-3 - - TGTGCCAGCAGCTTCACAGCCGTCACTGAAGCTTTCTTT CASSFTAVTEAFF
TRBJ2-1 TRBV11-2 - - TGTGCCAGCAGCTTAGGAGTAGCGGCTTTAGACGAGCAGTTCTTC CASSLGVAALDEQFF
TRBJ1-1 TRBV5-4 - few TGTGCCAGCAGCTTGATAGGCAACACTGAAGCTTTCTTT CASSLIGNTEAFF
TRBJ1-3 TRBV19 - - TGTGCCAGTAGTATAGGGAGAACTGGAAACACCATATATTTT CASSIGRTGNTIYF
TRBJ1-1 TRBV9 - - TGTGCCAGCAGCGTAGGAGGACGGCTCACTGAAGCTTTCTTT CASSVGGRLTEAFF
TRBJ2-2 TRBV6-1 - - TGTGCCAGCAGTCACAGCGGTAACACCGGGGAGCTGTTTTTT CASSHSGNTGELFF
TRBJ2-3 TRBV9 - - TGTGCCAGCAGCGTAATGGAGAGTGGGAATACGCAGTATTTT CASSVMESGNTQYF
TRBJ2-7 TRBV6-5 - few TGTGCCAGCAGTTCTAGGACTAACGAGCAGTACTTC CASSSRTNEQYF
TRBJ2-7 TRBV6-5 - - TGTGCCAGCAGTGTGGGACTCTCATCCTACGAGCAGTACTTC CASSVGLSSYEQYF
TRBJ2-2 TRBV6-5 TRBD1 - TGTGCCAGCAGTTACTCAATCCGGGACAGGGTCCCGGAGCTGTTTTTT CASSYSIRDRVPELFF
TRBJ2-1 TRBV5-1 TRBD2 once TGCGCCAGCAGCCCGGTGACTAGCGGGAGGGCATCTGAGCAGTTCTTC CASSPVTSGRASEQFF
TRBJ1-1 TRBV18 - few TGTGCCAGCTCACAGGGGAGTGGTACTGAAGCTTTCTTT CASSQGSGTEAFF
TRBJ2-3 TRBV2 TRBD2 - TGTGCCACCAAACCGCGAGCTAGCGGGGGGACTTTCACAGATACGCAGTATTTT CATKPRASGGTFTDTQYF
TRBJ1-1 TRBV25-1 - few TGTGCCAGCTTAAGGGAGGTCAACACTGAAGCTTTCTTT CASLREVNTEAFF
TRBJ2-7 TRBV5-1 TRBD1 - TGCGCCAGCAGCTTGGCCCCGACAGGGGCCTACGAGCAGTACTTC CASSLAPTGAYEQYF
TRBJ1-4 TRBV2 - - TGTGCCAGCAGTGAAGCGGGGCGGCTGTTTTTT CASSEAGRLFF
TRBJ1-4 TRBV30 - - TGTGCCTGGAGAGAGAGGGGGGTCAGGGAAAAACTGTTTTTT CAWRERGVREKLFF
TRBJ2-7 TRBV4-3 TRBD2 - TGCGCCAGCAGCCAAGCTAGCGGGAGTTACTACGAGCAGTACTTC CASSQASGSYYEQYF
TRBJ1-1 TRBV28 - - TGTGCCAGCAGTCCCTGGGGGCAGGGGAGGAACACTGAAGCTTTCTTT CASSPWGQGRNTEAFF
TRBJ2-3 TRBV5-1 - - TGCGCCAGCAGCTTGAGAGGACAGAGCACAGATACGCAGTATTTT CASSLRGQSTDTQYF
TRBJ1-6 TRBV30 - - TGTGCCTGCAAACAGGAGTTTAATTCACCCCTCCACTTT CACKQEFNSPLHF
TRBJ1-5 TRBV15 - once TGTGCCACCAGCAAATTAGGAGGGTCTGGGAATCAGCCCCAGCATTTT CATSKLGGSGNQPQHF